Each of the 17 T cell receptor beta chains below was sequenced from the same sample in a study of OX40 agonist ivuxolimab in advanced cancers. Here immunoSEQ multiplex PCR was the method, and the copy in TCRdb shows in-frame clones only, minus some. This sample has tens of thousands of clones; approximately 87% occur once, and the top ten carry about 7%. The input for sequencing was CD4+ or CD8+ T cells sorted from blood, taken in a trial of the OX40 agonist ivuxolimab. The source is an adult with an advanced solid tumor such as melanoma, head and neck, liver or kidney cancer.

The rearrangement joins TRBV9 to TRBJ2-2, with D hard to call. From germline, CDR1 is SGDLS and CDR2 YYNGEE. Deletions cut 2 bases from V and 4 bases from J, with 3 bases between. The CDR3 runs to 12 residues. The CDR3 DNA follows: TGTGCCAGCAGCGTGCGCACCGGGGAGCTGTTTTTT. It specifies CASSVRTGELFF. The entire variable domain, with the rest obtained from reference TRBV9 and TRBJ2-2, is as follows: DSGVTQTPKHLITATGQRVTLRCSPRSGDLSVYWYQQSLDQGLQFLIQYYNGEERAKGNILERFSAQQFPDLHSELNLSSLELGDSALYFCASSVRTGELFFGEGSRLTVL.

The CDR3 loop reads CASSLFGGSNYGYTF. CDR3 nucleotide sequence: TGCGCCAGCAGCTTGTTCGGGGGTTCTAACTATGGCTACACCTTC. The chain carries TRBV5-1 and TRBJ1-2; TRBD1 is a possible D gene (5 bases). The CDR3 extends over 15 amino acids. Germline assignment: CDR1 SGHRS and CDR2 YFSETQ. Trimming took 1 base from V and 0 from J, leaving 10 bases between them.

The chain couples TRBV7-9 to TRBJ2-7; possibly TRBD2 for D (5 bases). V was clipped by 5 bases and J by 3 bases, with 8 bases between them. Germline CDR1 and CDR2: SEHNR and FQNEAQ (reference sequence). The CDR3 length is 12 residues. This chain's CDR3 is CASSAGVYEQYF. Here the CDR3 DNA reads TGTGCCAGCAGCGCCGGGGTCTACGAGCAGTACTTC.

As concerns this clone: This sample also contains other DNA sequences that code for the same CDR3. The chain uses TRBV7-9 and TRBJ2-7; unclear D gene. Trimming took 1 base from V and 2 from J, leaving 6 bases between them. The CDR3 totals 13 residues. CDR1 is SEHNR, CDR2 FQNEAQ, per germline (reference sequence). CDR3 in amino acids: CASSLGRTYEQYF. DNA for the CDR3: TGTGCCAGCAGCTTAGGAAGGACCTACGAGCAGTACTTC.

This sequence joins TRBV14 and TRBJ2-3, with a tentative D call TRBD1 (6 bases). Germline CDR1 and CDR2: SGHDN and FVKESK. The CDR3 runs 16 residues. Trimming pared 4 bases from V and 4 bases from J, leaving 18 bases between. The CDR3 spells CASSPEPGERADTQYF. The CDR3 DNA sequence: TGTGCCAGCAGCCCAGAACCAGGGGAAAGGGCAGATACGCAGTATTTT.

This sequence joins TRBV6-1 and TRBJ2-7, with a possible D match to TRBD2 (5 bases). CDR1 is MNHNS and CDR2 is SASEGT in the germline V gene. The CDR3 runs 15 residues. The V end was cut by 0 bases, the J end by 2 bases, with 11 bases between. The CDR3 is CASSEAGAAPYEQYF. CDR3 DNA: TGTGCCAGCAGTGAAGCGGGAGCGGCCCCCTACGAGCAGTACTTC.

CDR3 region: CSVEEGETTNTGELFF. In DNA, the CDR3 is TGCAGCGTTGAAGAGGGGGAAACAACGAACACCGGGGAGCTGTTTTTT. The V gene is TRBV29-1, the J gene TRBJ2-2, with D perhaps assigned TRBD1 or TRBD2 (5 bases each). V was cut by 0 bases and J by 0 bases, with 11 bases left in between. Looked up from germline, CDR1 is SQVTM and CDR2 is ANQGSEA. The CDR3 is 16 residues long.

This rearrangement joins TRBV18 to TRBJ2-3; D is perhaps TRBD1 or TRBD2 (6 bases each). The V end was cut by 1 base, the J end by 1 base, with 15 bases between. Germline V gene lookup returns CDR1 KGHSH and CDR2 LQKENI. The CDR3 covers 17 residues. Here the CDR3 DNA reads TGTGCCAGCTCACCACTGGCCGGGGGCGCGGGCACAGATACGCAGTATTTT. Translation: CASSPLAGGAGTDTQYF. The whole variable domain, remainder taken from reference TRBV18 and TRBJ2-3, is NAGVMQNPRHLVRRRGQEARLRCSPMKGHSHVYWYRQLPEEGLKFMVYLQKENIIDESGMPKERFSAEFPKEGPSILRIQQVVRGDSAAYFCASSPLAGGAGTDTQYFGPGTRLTVL.

This chain uses TRBV7-2 with TRBJ2-1; TRBD1 is a possible D gene (6 bases). Trimming left V 1 base short and J 5 bases short, with 12 bases between. The germline V gene has CDR1 SGHTA and CDR2 FQGNSA. The CDR3 loop spans 15 amino acids. CDR3 sequence (DNA): TGTGCCAGCAGCTTAGGGTGGGGGCCAAACAATGAGCAGTTCTTC. It specifies CASSLGWGPNNEQFF.

This clone turned up a few times. CDR3 coding DNA: TGTGCCAGCAGCCCAAACAGGGGTGAAAAACTGTTTTTT. This codes for CASSPNRGEKLFF. This sequence joins TRBV7-2 and TRBJ1-4; 7 bases align to TRBD1. CDR3 length: 13 amino acids. Losses at the gene ends were 5 bases for V and 7 bases for J; bases not matched to a gene: 4. Germline V gene lookup returns CDR1 SGHTA and CDR2 FQGNSA.

The chain combines TRBV7-8 with TRBJ2-5; 14 bases line up with TRBD2. The trim removed 2 bases at V and 5 bases at J, leaving 4 bases unmatched. This CDR3 contains 16 residues. Germline CDR1 reads SGHVS; CDR2 reads FQNEAQ. The CDR3 nucleotides read TGTGCCAGCAGCTTATTGGGACTAGCGGGAGTGGAGACCCAGTACTTC. Its translation is CASSLLGLAGVETQYF.

The genes are TRBV19 and TRBJ2-5; D is unclear. The germline V gene encodes CDR1 LNHDA and CDR2 SQIVND (reference sequence). CDR3 length: 16 amino acids. Trimming left V 3 bases short and J 2 bases short, with 16 bases between. The CDR3 here is CASSIGQGPKQETQYF. In DNA form, the CDR3 reads TGTGCCAGTAGTATCGGTCAAGGGCCAAAACAAGAGACCCAGTACTTC.

The chain uses TRBV5-6 and TRBJ1-2; D ambiguous. Looked up from germline, CDR1 is SGHDT and CDR2 is YYEEEE. The CDR3 has 15 amino acids. V was shortened by 2 bases and J by 1 base, with 12 bases between the two germline ends. CDR3 sequence reads: CASSFLGGNNYGYTF. For the CDR3, the DNA is TGTGCCAGCAGCTTTCTGGGAGGGAATAACTATGGCTACACCTTC.

The CDR3 DNA is TGTGCCAGCAGTACTCCAAGCACAGATACGCAGTATTTT. This encodes CASSTPSTDTQYF. This chain connects TRBV6-5 to TRBJ2-3; D remains ambiguous. Germline loops: CDR1 MNHEY, CDR2 SVGAGI. Trimming stripped 5 bases from V and 0 bases from J, with 6 bases between. The CDR3 runs 13 residues.

The rearrangement uses TRBV7-2 and TRBJ1-2, with TRBD1 identical over 7 bases. There are 13 residues in the CDR3. Germline V gene lookup returns CDR1 SGHTA and CDR2 FQGNSA. Unmatched junction bases numbered 4, after V lost 6 bases and J lost 3 bases. CDR3 in DNA: TGTGCCAGCAGTTACAGGGGTCACTATGGCTACACCTTC. Its protein is CASSYRGHYGYTF.

This chain connects TRBV2 to TRBJ1-2; D is perhaps TRBD1 (5 bases). With 2 bases removed from V and 7 bases from J, the gap between germline ends came to 17 bases. Germline loops: CDR1 SNHLY, CDR2 FYNNEI. This CDR3 contains 15 residues. DNA of the CDR3: TGTGCCAGCAGTGAAAGGTGGGGGGAAGTGGGTGGCTACACCTTC. Translated: CASSERWGEVGGYTF.

V gene TRBV5-5 combines with J gene TRBJ1-1; D is unclear. The germline gives CDR1 SGHKS, CDR2 YYEKEE (reference sequence). Trimming stripped 1 base from V and 1 base from J, with 11 bases between. The CDR3 loop spans 15 amino acids. The CDR3 here is CASSLSGRENTEAFF. CDR3 sequence (DNA): TGTGCCAGCAGCTTGAGCGGCAGAGAGAACACTGAAGCTTTCTTT.